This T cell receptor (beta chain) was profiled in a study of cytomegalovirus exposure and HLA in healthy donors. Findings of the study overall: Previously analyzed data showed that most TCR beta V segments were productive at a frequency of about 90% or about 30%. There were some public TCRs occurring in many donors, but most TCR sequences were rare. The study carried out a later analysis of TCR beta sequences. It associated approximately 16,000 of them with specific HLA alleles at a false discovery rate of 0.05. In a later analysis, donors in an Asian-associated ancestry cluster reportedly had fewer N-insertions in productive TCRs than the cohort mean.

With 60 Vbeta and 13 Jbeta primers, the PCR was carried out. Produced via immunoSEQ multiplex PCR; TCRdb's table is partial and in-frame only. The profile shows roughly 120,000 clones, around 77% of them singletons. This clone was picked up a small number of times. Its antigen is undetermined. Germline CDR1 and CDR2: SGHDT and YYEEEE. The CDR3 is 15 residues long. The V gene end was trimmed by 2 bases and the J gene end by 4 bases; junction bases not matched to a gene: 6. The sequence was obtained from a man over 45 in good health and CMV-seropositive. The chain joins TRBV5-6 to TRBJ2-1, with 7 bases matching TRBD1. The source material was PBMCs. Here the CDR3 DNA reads TGTGCCAGCAGCTTACCCGGGACAGATTACAATGAGCAGTTCTTC. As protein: CASSLPGTDYNEQFF.